Included here is one TCR beta chain sequence, with context. What it binds is unknown. This CDR3 region has 12 residues. Trimming shortened V by 5 bases and J by 14 bases, and 21 bases separated the two germline ends. Germline CDR1 reads SQVTM; CDR2 reads ANQGSEA. The data were obtained in a study of shared clonotypes between healthy human individuals. Assay: immunoSEQ multiplex PCR; the TCRdb copy retains only in-frame clones and omits some. The table shows hundreds of thousands of clones, with about 95% occurring only once. As defined, naive CD8 cells were CD45RO-negative and positively selected for CCR7, with terminally differentiated effector memory CD45RA+ cells excluded. Donors had no recently reported acute infections or vaccinations and were HIV-negative. General study results and limits: Clonotypes which were not shared had lower generation probabilities than clonotypes that all four donors shared. Naive subsets usually exceeded memory subsets in estimated richness.

The chain uses TRBV29-1 and TRBJ1-1, with D tentatively TRBD1 (5 bases). Material for sequencing was naive CD8+ T cells sorted from blood. The sequence derives from a woman aged 30 to 39 in good health. The DNA for the CDR3 is TGCAGCGTTTACTTGACCGGGGCTACGGGGTTCTTT. Protein sequence: CSVYLTGATGFF.